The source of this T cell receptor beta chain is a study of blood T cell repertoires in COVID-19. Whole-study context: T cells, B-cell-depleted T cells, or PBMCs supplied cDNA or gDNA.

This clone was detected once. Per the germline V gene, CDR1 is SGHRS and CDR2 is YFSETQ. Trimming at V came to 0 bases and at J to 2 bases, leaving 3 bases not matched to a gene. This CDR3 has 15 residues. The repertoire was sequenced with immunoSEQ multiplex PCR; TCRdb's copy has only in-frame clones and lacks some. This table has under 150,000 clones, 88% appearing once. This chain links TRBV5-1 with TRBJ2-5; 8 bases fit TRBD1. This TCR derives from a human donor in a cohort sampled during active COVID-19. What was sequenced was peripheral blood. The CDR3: CASSLARQGQETQYF. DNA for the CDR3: TGCGCCAGCAGCTTGGCCAGACAGGGGCAAGAGACCCAGTACTTC.